These 30 T cell receptor beta chains were sequenced from one sample in a study of tumor and adjacent non-tumor tissue in lung cancer. Three rounds of nested PCR, following a modified ARM-PCR protocol, produced the TCRbeta library. TCRdb reprocessed the multiplex PCR reads via MiXCR and lists one record per CDR3 protein. The sample yields around 75,000 distinct CDR3 sequences, around 70% seen once. This sample's RNA came from whole unsorted tissue. More than 3 cm separated this lung sample from the edge of the tumor. Sequenced: distant non-tumor lung tissue. These receptors all stem from a woman aged 45-59 years with non-small cell lung cancer.

Worth noting for this clonotype: An end of the junction differs from the germline gene, which may be a read error. The V call is TRBV11-3, the J call TRBJ1-5; D is undetermined. The CDR3 runs 15 residues. Germline CDR1 is SGHNT and CDR2 is YENEEA. This CDR3 reads CASSFSPGCNQPQHF. For the CDR3, the DNA is TGTGCCAGTAGCTTTTCACCGGGGTGCAATCAGCCCCAGCATTTT.

Concerning this clonotype: The junction and the germline gene differ at one end; a read error may be behind it. The rearrangement links TRBV28 to TRBJ1-1; possibly TRBD1 for D (5 bases). Germline assignment: CDR1 MDHEN and CDR2 SYDVKM. The length of the CDR3 is 15 residues. The CDR3, as DNA: TGTGCCAACAGTTTTCGAAACAGGCGGAGAAAAGAAGCTTTCTTT. Protein sequence: CANSFRNRRRKEAFF.

Concerning this clonotype itself: A much larger clone is a single base away; this may be a read error. The chain employs TRBV12-3 or TRBV12-4 and TRBJ1-5, with no clear D. This CDR3 has 13 amino acids. The ends were cut back, 7 bases at V and 2 bases at J, with 9 bases in the middle. For the CDR3, the DNA is TGTGCCAGCACCCTGCGTGGCAATCAGCCCCAGCATTTT. It is translated as CASTLRGNQPQHF.

The table lists this clonotype with a few counts. At one end, the junction sequence differs from germline, possibly due to a read error. The chain couples TRBV4-2 to TRBJ2-7, with 10 positions matching TRBD2. The CDR3 sequence is 14 residues long. Looked up from germline, CDR1 is LGHNA and CDR2 is YNFKEQ. CDR3 nucleotides: TGTGCCAGCAGCCCCGGGACTAGCGATAACGAGCGGTACTTC. Translated: CASSPGTSDNERYF.

Remarks on this clonotype: A single base separates this from a much larger clone, so it may be a read error. The V gene is TRBV4-1, the J gene TRBJ2-1, with D tentatively TRBD1 (6 bases). This CDR3 comprises 15 residues. Germline values: CDR1 MGHRA, CDR2 YSYEKL. Deletions cut 3 bases from V and 4 bases from J, with 13 bases between. The CDR3 region is CASSHARGFYNEQFF. The DNA of the CDR3 is TGCGCCAGCAGCCATGCCAGGGGCTTTTACAATGAGCAGTTCTTC.

Comment on this clonotype: A much larger clone lies a single base off, so this may be a read error. This sequence joins TRBV29-1 and TRBJ2-3, with TRBD2 as a possible D gene (6 bases). The CDR3 covers 16 residues. Trimming stripped 5 bases from V and 6 bases from J, with 24 bases between. The germline V gene encodes CDR1 SQVTM and CDR2 ANQGSEA. CDR3 in DNA: TGCAGCGTTTATTCGAATAGGAGGGGAGCGGATGATACGCAGTATTTT. Amino acid sequence: CSVYSNRRGADDTQYF.

This clonotype was observed a handful of times. Just one base apart from a much larger clone, this may be a read error. The chain uses TRBV12-3 or TRBV12-4 and TRBJ1-3; 8 nucleotides agree with TRBD1. This CDR3 region has 15 residues. CDR3: CASSSAGTGGNIIYF. CDR3 bases: TGTGCCAGCAGTTCGGCCGGGACAGGTGGAAACATCATATATTTT.

In regard to this clonotype: A read error may be the cause here, since a much bigger clone is one base away. The conserved phenylalanine or tryptophan is not found at the CDR3 terminus, so this likely reflects a read error. V and J are TRBV29-1 and TRBJ1-2; D possibly corresponds to TRBD1 (6 bases). V gave up 4 bases and J gave up 6 bases, with 18 bases separating them. The germline V gene encodes CDR1 SQVTM and CDR2 ANQGSEA. CDR3 length equals 14 residues. CDR3 sequence reads: CSVVWWQGTDGYTV. Here the CDR3 DNA reads TGCAGCGTTGTTTGGTGGCAGGGGACCGATGGCTACACCGTC.

As concerns this clonotype: A much bigger clone sits one base away, suggesting this may be a read error. The CDR3 end shows no conserved phenylalanine or tryptophan, and so a read error is likely. This chain connects TRBV7-8 to TRBJ1-1; no clear D. The CDR3 totals 15 residues. V lost 4 bases and J lost 0, with 12 bases in between. The germline V gene has CDR1 SGHVS and CDR2 FQNEAQ. CDR3 loop: CASSSETLMNTEAFI. The CDR3 DNA reads TGTGCCAGCAGCTCCGAAACACTCATGAACACTGAAGCTTTCATT.

The sample holds many counts of this clonotype. The V gene is TRBV20-1, the J gene TRBJ2-1, with D possibly being TRBD2 (6 bases). Germline values: CDR1 DFQATT, CDR2 SNEGSKA (reference sequence). The CDR3 has 15 amino acids. Between the trimmed V and J ends, which lost 6 bases and 7 bases, there was a span of 22 bases. CDR3 coding DNA: TGCAGTGCGGAGGCCCTTACTAGCCCGGGGAATGAGCAGTTCTTC. Its translation: CSAEALTSPGNEQFF.

This clonotype has at least ten counts. The rearrangement links TRBV5-4 to TRBJ2-7; D unresolved. This CDR3 is built from 14 residues. The germline gives CDR1 SGHNT, CDR2 YYREEE (reference sequence). Trimming stripped 3 bases from V and 3 bases from J, with 13 bases between. Written as DNA, the CDR3 is TGTGCCAGCAGCTCCGGTGGAGAAAACTACGAGCAGTACTTC. Encoded protein: CASSSGGENYEQYF.

Comment on this clonotype: A much larger clone lies a single base off, so this may be a read error. The chain is built from TRBV4-3 and TRBJ1-3; D perhaps matches TRBD1 (6 bases). CDR3 size: 16 residues. The V gene's germline CDR1 is LGHNA and CDR2 YSLEER. With 0 bases removed from V and 4 bases from J, the gap between germline ends came to 13 bases. CDR3 sequence: CASSQDLEGGGNTIYF. CDR3 nucleotides: TGCGCCAGCAGCCAAGACCTGGAAGGGGGAGGAAACACCATATATTTT.

J is TRBJ1-6 and V is TRBV6-5; TRBD1 might be the D (5 bases). The CDR3 loop spans 14 amino acids. CDR1 and CDR2 (germline): MNHEY, SVGAGI. Trimming took off 2 bases at V and 9 bases at J, with 11 bases between the two ends. The CDR3: CASSYSRERSPLHF. The CDR3 coding sequence is TGTGCCAGCAGTTACAGCAGGGAGCGTTCACCCCTCCACTTT.

The chain has TRBV12-3 or TRBV12-4 and TRBJ2-5, with no clear D. The V end lost 1 base, the J end lost 13 bases, and 19 bases lay between the germline ends. The CDR3 totals 14 residues. DNA of the CDR3: TGTGCCAGCAGTTTAGGGGTCAGACAAGAGGCCCGGTACTTC. This gives the protein CASSLGVRQEARYF.

For this clonotype: Given a much more abundant clone one base away, this may be a read error. The rearrangement joins TRBV28 to TRBJ1-2, with D uncertain. This CDR3 is 14 amino acids long. V was shortened by 5 bases and J by 2 bases, with 12 bases between the two germline ends. Germline CDR1 is MDHEN and CDR2 is SYDVKM. CDR3 loop: CASSILRENYGYTF. The DNA of the CDR3 is TGTGCCAGCAGTATTCTTCGGGAAAACTATGGCTACACCTTC.

A remark on this clonotype: Relative to the germline gene, one junction end is altered; a read error may explain this. This chain uses TRBV5-1 with TRBJ1-5, with D tentatively TRBD1 (6 bases). This CDR3 has 14 residues. The germline V gene has CDR1 SGHRS and CDR2 YFSETQ. The CDR3 nucleotides read TGCGCTAGCAGCTTGGGGGCAAGGTACCAGTCCCGGCATTTT. Its translation is CASSLGARYQSRHF.

Concerning this clonotype itself: The junction departs from the called germline gene at one end, perhaps through a read error. The V and J genes are TRBV6-2 or TRBV6-3 and TRBJ2-1, with 7 bases lining up with TRBD2. This CDR3 is 17 amino acids long. Germline V gives CDR1 MNHEY, CDR2 SVGEGT. CDR3 bases: TGTGCCAGCAGATCCCCGTATAGCGGGTGCGGCTACAATGAGCAATTCTTC. It codes for CASRSPYSGCGYNEQFF.

For this clonotype: Relative to the germline gene, one junction end is altered; a read error may explain this. V usage is TRBV11-2 and J usage is TRBJ1-5, with D unresolved. The CDR3 runs 15 residues. CDR1 SGHAT and CDR2 FQNNGV come from the germline V gene. This chain's CDR3 is CANNLDPGPNQPRHF. In nucleotides, the CDR3 is TGTGCCAACAACTTAGATCCAGGACCCAATCAGCCCCGGCATTTT.

This chain joins TRBV28 and TRBJ2-7, with 12 bases identical to TRBD2. The CDR3 runs 15 residues. J lost 7 bases, V lost 5 bases, and 9 bases had no gene match. Looked up from germline, CDR1 is MDHEN and CDR2 is SYDVKM. The CDR3 DNA follows: TGTGCCAGCAGTCCAAGACTAGCGGGAGTAGGGGAGCAGTACTTC. This encodes CASSPRLAGVGEQYF. The full variable domain, its missing parts supplied by reference TRBV28 and TRBJ2-7, is DVKVTQSSRYLVKRTGEKVFLECVQDMDHENMFWYRQDPGLGLRLIYFSYDVKMKEKGDIPEGYSVSREKKERFSLILESASTNQTSMYLCASSPRLAGVGEQYFGPGTRLTVT.

This clonotype was detected many times. This chain links TRBV29-1 with TRBJ2-5; no reliable D call. The ends were cut back, 3 bases at V and 2 bases at J, with 13 bases in the middle. In germline, CDR1 is SQVTM, CDR2 ANQGSEA. There are 14 residues in the CDR3. CDR3 residues: CSVDISADQETQYF. The CDR3 DNA sequence: TGCAGCGTTGATATATCGGCCGATCAAGAGACCCAGTACTTC.

A remark on this clonotype: The CDR3 does not close with the conserved phenylalanine or tryptophan, likely indicating a read error. The chain is built from TRBV28 and TRBJ1-5; D possibly corresponds to TRBD1 (6 bases). This CDR3 has 15 residues. Trimming took 5 bases from V and 2 from J, leaving 13 bases between them. Germline V gene sequence: CDR1 MDHEN, CDR2 SYDVKM. The CDR3 loop reads CASSKQQGGNQPQHS. The CDR3 DNA reads TGTGCCAGCAGTAAACAACAGGGTGGCAATCAGCCCCAGCATTCT.

Comments on this clonotype: An end of the junction does not agree with germline; a read error may underlie this. The chain has TRBV11-2 and TRBJ2-2; 7 nucleotides line up with TRBD1. Germline loops: CDR1 SGHAT, CDR2 FQNNGV. There are 13 residues in the CDR3. CDR3 loop: CSSSLQGIGKLFF. In nucleotides, the CDR3 is TGTTCCAGCAGCCTACAGGGGATCGGGAAGCTGTTTTTT.

On this clonotype: At one of its ends the junction is not consistent with the germline gene, which may arise from a read error. This chain links TRBV12-3 or TRBV12-4 with TRBJ2-2; D is possibly TRBD2 (6 bases). This CDR3 is built from 13 residues. DNA of the CDR3: TGTGCCAGCAGTATAATGGGCACCGGGGGGCTGTTTTTT. Its translation: CASSIMGTGGLFF.

This clonotype was seen a single time. Possible read error: a much larger clone is one base away. J is TRBJ2-7 and V is TRBV20-1; 9 bases align to TRBD2. This CDR3 has 16 residues. Germline V gene sequence: CDR1 DFQATT, CDR2 SNEGSKA (reference sequence). The trim removed 0 bases at V and 1 base at J, leaving 7 bases unmatched. The CDR3 reads CSARDATSGSSYEQYF. The CDR3 DNA is TGCAGTGCTAGAGACGCAACTAGCGGGTCTTCCTACGAGCAGTACTTC.

This rearrangement joins TRBV29-1 to TRBJ2-1; possible D gene TRBD1, 5 bases. Germline V gene lookup returns CDR1 SQVTM and CDR2 ANQGSEA. V shed 4 bases and J shed 6 bases, with 19 bases lying between them. CDR3 length equals 15 residues. The DNA of the CDR3 is TGCAGCGTTGCACCCGCGCGGACATTAGGCAATGAGCAGTTCTTC. Translation gives CSVAPARTLGNEQFF.

This clonotype was recorded once. This may be a read error: a much more frequent sequence differs by one nucleotide. The rearrangement uses TRBV10-3 and TRBJ2-7; D perhaps matches TRBD2 (5 bases). CDR1 and CDR2 from the germline V gene are ENHRY and SYGVKD. CDR3 size: 13 residues. The V gene lost 3 bases and the J gene lost 5 bases, with 11 bases spanning the gap. CDR3 in amino acids: CAISEYEGNEQYF. CDR3 nucleotides: TGTGCCATCAGTGAATATGAGGGCAACGAGCAGTACTTC.

V and J are TRBV11-2 and TRBJ2-7; D might be TRBD2 (5 bases). V lost 1 base to trimming and J lost 7 bases, with 17 bases between them. The CDR3 loop spans 15 amino acids. Germline V gene data show CDR1 as SGHAT and CDR2 as FQNNGV. The CDR3 DNA reads TGTGCCAGCAGCTTAGGAGGGAATCTCTACCATGAGCAGTACTTC. Amino acids: CASSLGGNLYHEQYF.

As for this clonotype: One end of the junction does not line up with germline, which may come from a read error. The chain uses TRBV4-1 and TRBJ1-6; D uncertain. Per the germline V gene, CDR1 is MGHRA and CDR2 is YSYEKL. The CDR3 is 14 residues long. This CDR3 reads CASSQGRGTSALHF. CDR3 DNA: TGCGCCAGCAGCCAAGGACGGGGAACTTCAGCCCTCCACTTT.

Comment on this clonotype: One end of the junction varies from germline; a read error may be responsible. The chain couples TRBV12-3 or TRBV12-4 to TRBJ2-5, with a tentative D call TRBD2 (5 bases). This CDR3 has 13 amino acids. CDR3 bases: TGTGCTAGCATCCCCGGGGACCAAGAGACCCAGTACTTC. It codes for CASIPGDQETQYF.

About this clonotype: Given the absence of the conserved phenylalanine or tryptophan at the CDR3 end, a read error is likely. The V gene is TRBV11-2, the J gene TRBJ2-7; 9 bases fit TRBD1. CDR3 length: 17 residues. CDR1 is SGHAT, CDR2 FQNNGV, per germline. The CDR3 spells CASSLVRAGTGLYEQYL. The CDR3 DNA follows: TGTGCCAGTAGCTTAGTTCGGGCCGGGACAGGGCTCTACGAGCAGTACCTC.